This TCR beta chain is drawn from a study of control samples from healthy donors and cancer patients. The V end was cut by 3 bases, the J end by 0 bases, with 14 bases between. The CDR3 has 17 residues. Per the germline V gene, CDR1 is WSHSY and CDR2 is SAAADI. Data came from immunoSEQ multiplex PCR; TCRdb stores just in-frame clones and leaves some out. The sample lists 150,000 to 200,000 clones, roughly nine tenths occurring once. V is TRBV10-2 and J is TRBJ2-2; unclear D gene. The sample consisted of blood. This clonotype was sampled from a man aged 30 to 39 in good health. CDR3 sequence (DNA): TGCGCCAGCAGTGAACGAGGTCCAAATGCGAACACCGGGGAGCTGTTTTTT. As protein: CASSERGPNANTGELFF.